Below, 16 T cell receptor beta chains from the same sample are listed, as sequenced in a study of shared T cell receptors in the human thymus. Generated by immunoSEQ multiplex PCR, the TCRdb table keeps only in-frame clones and is missing some. This table has approximately 400,000 clones, 95% appearing once. Material for sequencing was thymocytes. The receptors come from a human donor.

The chain links TRBV19 to TRBJ2-1; D uncertain. Germline lookup yields CDR1 LNHDA and CDR2 SQIVND (reference sequence). This CDR3 contains 14 residues. Deletions cut 2 bases from V and 7 bases from J, with 12 bases between. The CDR3 bases are TGTGCCAGTAGTATACCTCGATTAGCTAATGAGCAGTTCTTC. As protein: CASSIPRLANEQFF. Supplemented by reference TRBV19 and TRBJ2-1, the full variable domain reads DGGITQSPKYLFRKEGQNVTLSCEQNLNHDAMYWYRQDPGQGLRLIYYSQIVNDFQKGDIAEGYSVSREKKESFPLTVTSAQKNPTAFYLCASSIPRLANEQFFGPGTRLTVL.

The chain employs TRBV27 and TRBJ2-1; TRBD2 matches 7 bases. Germline assignment: CDR1 MNHEY and CDR2 SMNVEV (reference sequence). The trim removed 6 bases at V and 3 bases at J, leaving 5 bases unmatched. CDR3 length: 14 residues. This chain's CDR3 is CASRLAEIYNEQFF. CDR3 DNA: TGTGCCAGCAGGCTAGCGGAGATCTACAATGAGCAGTTCTTC.

The V gene is TRBV9, the J gene TRBJ2-1; TRBD2 matches 8 bases. Germline V CDR1 and CDR2: SGDLS, YYNGEE. V trimming: 2 bases; J trimming: 3 bases; junction bases outside the gene matches: 7. The CDR3 loop spans 16 amino acids. CDR3 residues: CASSVLSGGGYNEQFF. The CDR3 region has the DNA TGTGCCAGCAGCGTTTTATCGGGAGGGGGCTACAATGAGCAGTTCTTC. Combining the CDR3 with reference TRBV9 and TRBJ2-1 gives the whole variable domain DSGVTQTPKHLITATGQRVTLRCSPRSGDLSVYWYQQSLDQGLQFLIQYYNGEERAKGNILERFSAQQFPDLHSELNLSSLELGDSALYFCASSVLSGGGYNEQFFGPGTRLTVL.

The chain carries TRBV11-3 and TRBJ2-1; TRBD2 matches at 8 bases. This CDR3 has 17 residues. Looked up from germline, CDR1 is SGHNT and CDR2 is YENEEA. Trimming at V came to 2 bases and at J to 4 bases, leaving 10 bases not matched to a gene. The CDR3 protein is CASSLRARKREYNEQFF. As DNA, the CDR3 is TGTGCCAGCAGCTTAAGGGCCAGGAAGCGGGAGTACAATGAGCAGTTCTTC.

V gene TRBV9 combines with J gene TRBJ2-7; weak D call: TRBD1 (6 bases). This CDR3 contains 19 residues. The V end was cut by 4 bases, the J end by 2 bases, with 28 bases between. Per the germline V gene, CDR1 is SGDLS and CDR2 is YYNGEE. CDR3 region: CASSPDDGMDSEHPYEQYF. The CDR3 coding sequence is TGTGCCAGCAGCCCAGACGACGGGATGGACAGCGAACACCCCTACGAGCAGTACTTC.

The genes are TRBV28 and TRBJ1-1, with a tentative D call TRBD1 (5 bases). Trimming shortened V by 4 bases and J by 0 bases, and 12 bases separated the two germline ends. The CDR3 sequence is 15 residues long. Germline V gene lookup returns CDR1 MDHEN and CDR2 SYDVKM. CDR3 sequence reads: CASSSGTELNTEAFF. In DNA form, the CDR3 reads TGTGCCAGCAGTTCGGGGACTGAGCTGAACACTGAAGCTTTCTTT.

This clone was seen once. V and J are TRBV23-1 and TRBJ2-5; D may correspond to TRBD1 or TRBD2 (5 bases each). TRBV23-1 is an ORF, and what it does is uncertain. The V end lost 4 bases, the J end lost 3 bases, and 24 bases lay between the germline ends. The CDR3 contains 18 residues. The CDR3 reads CASSPPGQAKRFEETQYF. The CDR3 DNA is TGCGCCAGCAGTCCCCCGGGGCAGGCCAAACGTTTTGAAGAGACCCAGTACTTC.

This sequence joins TRBV29-1 and TRBJ2-7, with TRBD1 identical over 10 bases. The V and J ends lost 5 bases and 2 bases, in that order; junction bases with no gene match: 3. The CDR3 has 13 residues. Germline V gene lookup returns CDR1 SQVTM and CDR2 ANQGSEA. The CDR3 DNA follows: TGCAGCGTTCCGGGACAGGGGACCTACGAGCAGTACTTC. This gives the protein CSVPGQGTYEQYF.

The J gene is TRBJ2-3, the V gene TRBV6-4, with TRBD2 identical over 9 bases. Germline CDR1 MRHNA, CDR2 SNTAGT. This CDR3 is 16 amino acids long. The J segment lost 6 bases and the V segment lost 5 bases, leaving 12 bases of the junction unmatched. The DNA of the CDR3 is TGTGCCAGCAGTTCTGACCCCTTGCGGGAGGGGGATACGCAGTATTTT. Its protein product is CASSSDPLREGDTQYF.

This chain uses TRBV9 with TRBJ1-2; D is ambiguous. Germline CDR1 is SGDLS and CDR2 is YYNGEE. V was clipped by 4 bases and J by 12 bases, with 46 bases between them. This CDR3 has 22 residues. The CDR3 region has the DNA TGTGCCAGCAGCCCGGGTCGACGGAGGCTTAAAACTCCCCTTAAGCCCTGGGCTAAAAACACCTTC. Amino acids: CASSPGRRRLKTPLKPWAKNTF.

This sequence joins TRBV28 and TRBJ1-5; perhaps TRBD1 as D (5 bases). CDR3 length: 15 amino acids. V was clipped by 9 bases and J by 0 bases, with 15 bases between them. Germline V lookup: CDR1 MDHEN, CDR2 SYDVKM. The CDR3 region is CASGRRGYSNQPQHF. The CDR3 nucleotides are TGTGCCAGTGGGAGGCGGGGGTATAGCAATCAGCCCCAGCATTTT.

The chain joins TRBV28 to TRBJ2-7, with D uncertain. This CDR3 is 12 amino acids long. V dropped 3 bases and J dropped 3 bases, with 6 bases sitting between them. Germline V CDR1 and CDR2: MDHEN, SYDVKM. The CDR3 is CASSFPGYEQYF. The CDR3 DNA is TGTGCCAGCAGTTTCCCTGGCTACGAGCAGTACTTC.

The V call is TRBV28, the J call TRBJ1-4; 8 bases match TRBD1. The CDR3 is made up of 12 amino acids. Germline CDR1 is MDHEN and CDR2 is SYDVKM. Trimming cost V 5 bases and J 13 bases; bases outside gene matches: 6. The CDR3 loop reads CASSLGTGRLFF. CDR3 nucleotides: TGTGCCAGCAGTCTAGGGACAGGACGACTGTTTTTT.

This CDR3 reads CASSLEGGENTEAFF. In nucleotides, the CDR3 is TGTGCCAGCAGTCTCGAGGGGGGCGAGAACACTGAAGCTTTCTTT. The gene calls are TRBV2 and TRBJ1-1; a possible D gene is TRBD1 (6 bases). The germline gives CDR1 SNHLY, CDR2 FYNNEI. The CDR3 covers 15 residues. V gave up 5 bases and J gave up 1 base, with 14 bases separating them.

The chain links TRBV6-1 to TRBJ1-5; no reliable D call. Germline CDR1 and CDR2: MNHNS and SASEGT. The ends were cut back, 3 bases at V and 7 bases at J, with 16 bases in the middle. CDR3 length: 15 amino acids. This CDR3 is CASSELETVYQPQHF. Written as DNA, the CDR3 is TGTGCCAGCAGTGAGCTGGAAACGGTGTACCAGCCCCAGCATTTT.

The chain employs TRBV19 and TRBJ1-1, with 7 bases lining up with TRBD1. The CDR3 covers 16 residues. Unmatched junction bases numbered 14, after V lost 5 bases and J lost 5 bases. Looked up from germline, CDR1 is LNHDA and CDR2 is SQIVND (reference sequence). The CDR3 is CASSALERGRGTEAFF. As DNA, the CDR3 is TGTGCCAGTAGTGCCCTCGAGAGGGGGCGCGGGACTGAAGCTTTCTTT.